This T cell receptor beta chain emerged from a study of blood T cell repertoires in COVID-19. Sequenced by immunoSEQ multiplex PCR; TCRdb stores in-frame clones only, minus some. The profile shows about 42,000 clones, 90% of them singletons. V trimming: 5 bases; J trimming: 6 bases; junction bases outside the gene matches: 10. The CDR3 consists of 15 residues. The germline V gene has CDR1 SGHAT and CDR2 FQDESV (reference sequence). The sequence was collected from a human donor in a cohort sampled during active COVID-19. The genes are TRBV11-1 and TRBJ1-1; 9 bases are a match to TRBD1. Sequencing was done on a sample of peripheral blood. Written as DNA, the CDR3 is TGTGCCAGCAGCCCGGACAGGGGTTCAGTCGCTGAAGCTTTCTTT. Translated: CASSPDRGSVAEAFF.